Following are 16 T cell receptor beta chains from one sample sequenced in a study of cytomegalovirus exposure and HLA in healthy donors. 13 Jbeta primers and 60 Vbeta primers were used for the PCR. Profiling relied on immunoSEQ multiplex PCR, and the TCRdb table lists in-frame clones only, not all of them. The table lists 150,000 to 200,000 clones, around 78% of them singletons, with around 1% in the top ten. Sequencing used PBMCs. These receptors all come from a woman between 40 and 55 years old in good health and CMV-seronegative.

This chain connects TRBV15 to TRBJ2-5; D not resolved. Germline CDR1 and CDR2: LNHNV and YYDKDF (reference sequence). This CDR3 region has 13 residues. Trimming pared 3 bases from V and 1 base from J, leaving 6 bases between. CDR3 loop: CATSRSIQETQYF. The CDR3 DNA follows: TGTGCCACCAGCAGGAGTATCCAAGAGACCCAGTACTTC.

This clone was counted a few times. The CDR3 is CSVEDPRTGSTEAFF. The CDR3 region has the DNA TGCAGCGTTGAAGATCCAAGGACAGGGTCTACTGAAGCTTTCTTT. This chain links TRBV29-1 with TRBJ1-1, with 8 bases matching TRBD1. This CDR3 spans 15 amino acids. The ends lost 0 bases at V and 5 bases at J; junction bases unmatched: 8. The germline gives CDR1 SQVTM, CDR2 ANQGSEA. The full variable domain, completed using reference TRBV29-1 and TRBJ1-1, is SAVISQKPSRDICQRGTSLTIQCQVDSQVTMMFWYRQQPGQSLTLIATANQGSEATYESGFVIDKFPISRPNLTFSTLTVSNMSPEDSSIYLCSVEDPRTGSTEAFFGQGTRLTVV.

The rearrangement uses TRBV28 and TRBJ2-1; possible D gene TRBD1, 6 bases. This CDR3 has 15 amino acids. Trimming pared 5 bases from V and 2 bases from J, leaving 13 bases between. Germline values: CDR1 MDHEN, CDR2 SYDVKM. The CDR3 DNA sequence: TGTGCCAGCAGTACGACAGGTTACACCTACAATGAGCAGTTCTTC. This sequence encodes CASSTTGYTYNEQFF.

The CDR3 region is CASSQMGLAGDIAKNIQYF. CDR3 sequence (DNA): TGTGCCAGCAGCCAAATGGGACTAGCGGGAGACATAGCCAAAAACATTCAGTACTTC. V gene TRBV4-2 combines with J gene TRBJ2-4; 14 bases agree with TRBD2. Germline values: CDR1 LGHNA, CDR2 YNFKEQ. This CDR3 contains 19 residues. V trimming: 2 bases; J trimming: 0 bases; junction bases outside the gene matches: 6.

The CDR3 coding sequence is TGTGCCAGCAAAAAGAGTCGCCTACTAGCGGGAGACAAGATCAATGAGCAGTTCTTC. It codes for CASKKSRLLAGDKINEQFF. This chain links TRBV28 with TRBJ2-1; 11 bases are a match to TRBD2. The V and J ends lost 7 bases and 6 bases, in that order; junction bases with no gene match: 20. Germline lookup yields CDR1 MDHEN and CDR2 SYDVKM. This CDR3 contains 19 residues.

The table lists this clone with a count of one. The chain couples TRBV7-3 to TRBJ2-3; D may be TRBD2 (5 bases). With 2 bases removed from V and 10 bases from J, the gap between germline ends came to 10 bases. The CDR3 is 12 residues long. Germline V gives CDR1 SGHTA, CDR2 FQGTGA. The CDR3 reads CASSLDVGAQYF. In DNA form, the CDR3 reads TGTGCCAGCAGCTTAGACGTCGGGGCGCAGTATTTT.

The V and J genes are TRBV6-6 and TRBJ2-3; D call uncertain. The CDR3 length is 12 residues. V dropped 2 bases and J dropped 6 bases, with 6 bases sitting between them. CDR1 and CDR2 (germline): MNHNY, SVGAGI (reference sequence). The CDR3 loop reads CASSYLEDTQYF. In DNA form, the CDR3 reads TGTGCCAGCAGTTACCTAGAGGATACGCAGTATTTT.

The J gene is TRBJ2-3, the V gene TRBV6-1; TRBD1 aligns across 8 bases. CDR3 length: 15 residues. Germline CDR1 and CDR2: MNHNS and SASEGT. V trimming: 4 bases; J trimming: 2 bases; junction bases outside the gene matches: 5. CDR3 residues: CASSGTGKNTDTQYF. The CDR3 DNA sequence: TGTGCCAGCAGTGGGACAGGGAAGAACACAGATACGCAGTATTTT.

The CDR3 DNA follows: TGTGCCAGCAGCTTCAGGGCAACTAATGAAAAACTGTTTTTT. Translated, it gives CASSFRATNEKLFF. This chain connects TRBV7-8 to TRBJ1-4; TRBD1 is a possible D gene (5 bases). CDR3 length equals 14 residues. Germline loops: CDR1 SGHVS, CDR2 FQNEAQ. Trimming cost V 3 bases and J 0 bases, with 5 bases left between them.

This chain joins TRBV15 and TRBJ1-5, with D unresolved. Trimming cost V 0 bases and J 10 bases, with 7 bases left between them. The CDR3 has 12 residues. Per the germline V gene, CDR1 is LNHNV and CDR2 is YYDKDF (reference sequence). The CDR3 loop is CATSREASPQHF. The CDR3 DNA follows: TGTGCCACCAGCAGAGAAGCTAGCCCCCAGCATTTT.

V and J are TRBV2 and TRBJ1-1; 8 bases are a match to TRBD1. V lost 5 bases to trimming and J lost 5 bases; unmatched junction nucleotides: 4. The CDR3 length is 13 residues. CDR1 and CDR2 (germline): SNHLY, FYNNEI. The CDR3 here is CASSQGAETEAFF. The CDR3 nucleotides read TGTGCCAGCAGTCAGGGGGCCGAGACTGAAGCTTTCTTT.

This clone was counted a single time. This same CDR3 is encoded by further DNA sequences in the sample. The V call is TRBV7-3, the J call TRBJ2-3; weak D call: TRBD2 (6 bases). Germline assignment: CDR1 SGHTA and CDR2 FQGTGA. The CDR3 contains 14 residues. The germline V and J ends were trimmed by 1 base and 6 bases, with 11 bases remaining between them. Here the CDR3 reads CASSLRGGADTQYF. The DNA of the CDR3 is TGTGCCAGCAGCTTAAGGGGCGGGGCGGATACGCAGTATTTT.

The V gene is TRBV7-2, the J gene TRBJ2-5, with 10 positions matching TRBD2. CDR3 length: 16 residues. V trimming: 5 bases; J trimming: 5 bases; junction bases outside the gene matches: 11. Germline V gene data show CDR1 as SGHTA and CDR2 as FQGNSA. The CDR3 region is CASSPVQREGRETQYF. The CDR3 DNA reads TGTGCCAGCAGCCCCGTACAGCGGGAGGGCCGGGAGACCCAGTACTTC.

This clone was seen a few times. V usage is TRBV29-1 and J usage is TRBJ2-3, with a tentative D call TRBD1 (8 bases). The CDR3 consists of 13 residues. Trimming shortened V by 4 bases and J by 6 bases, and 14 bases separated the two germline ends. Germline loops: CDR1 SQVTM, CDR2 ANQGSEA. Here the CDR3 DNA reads TGCAGCGTTGGTATACAGGGGGGGGATACGCAGTATTTT. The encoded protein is CSVGIQGGDTQYF.

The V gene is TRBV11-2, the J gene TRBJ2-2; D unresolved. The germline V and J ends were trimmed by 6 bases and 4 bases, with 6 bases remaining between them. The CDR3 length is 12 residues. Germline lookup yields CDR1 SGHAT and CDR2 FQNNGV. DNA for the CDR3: TGTGCCAGCAGATTGAGCACCGGGGAGCTGTTTTTT. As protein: CASRLSTGELFF.

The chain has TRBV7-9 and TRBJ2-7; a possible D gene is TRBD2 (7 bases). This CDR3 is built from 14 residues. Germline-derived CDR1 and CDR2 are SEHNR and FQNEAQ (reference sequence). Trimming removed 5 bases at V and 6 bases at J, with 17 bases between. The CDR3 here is CASSGRRGPGEQYF. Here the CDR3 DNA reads TGTGCCAGCAGCGGGAGGCGGGGGCCTGGCGAGCAGTACTTC. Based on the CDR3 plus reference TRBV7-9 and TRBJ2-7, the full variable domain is DTGVSQNPRHKITKRGQNVTFRCDPISEHNRLYWYRQTLGQGPEFLTYFQNEAQLEKSRLLSDRFSAERPKGSFSTLEIQRTEQGDSAMYLCASSGRRGPGEQYFGPGTRLTVT.